This T cell receptor (beta chain) was observed in a study of blood T cell repertoires in COVID-19. The overall study: PBMCs, B-cell-depleted T cells, or T cells were the source of the cDNA or gDNA that made up the material.

Those enrolled in Seattle joined during active infection and were followed longitudinally afterward. Germline V gene data show CDR1 as MDHEN and CDR2 as SYDVKM. Between the trimmed V and J ends, which lost 9 bases and 5 bases, there was a span of 17 bases. This CDR3 spans 13 amino acids. In the authors' workflow: Reference gene primer amplification in the assay estimated nucleated cell counts. Clones were sequenced by immunoSEQ multiplex PCR, and TCRdb holds only the in-frame ones, with some missing. The DNA was the basis for D and trimming; V, J and clone size are from that table. The repertoire holds approximately 78,000 clones, with approximately 91% as singletons.

The sample taken for sequencing was peripheral blood. The chain combines TRBV28 with TRBJ2-7; tentatively, D is TRBD2 (5 bases). The clonotype originates from a middle-aged man with COVID-19, enrolled during active disease. CDR3 protein: CASQSGENHEQYF. The DNA for the CDR3 is TGTGCCAGTCAGTCCGGGGAAAACCACGAGCAGTACTTC.